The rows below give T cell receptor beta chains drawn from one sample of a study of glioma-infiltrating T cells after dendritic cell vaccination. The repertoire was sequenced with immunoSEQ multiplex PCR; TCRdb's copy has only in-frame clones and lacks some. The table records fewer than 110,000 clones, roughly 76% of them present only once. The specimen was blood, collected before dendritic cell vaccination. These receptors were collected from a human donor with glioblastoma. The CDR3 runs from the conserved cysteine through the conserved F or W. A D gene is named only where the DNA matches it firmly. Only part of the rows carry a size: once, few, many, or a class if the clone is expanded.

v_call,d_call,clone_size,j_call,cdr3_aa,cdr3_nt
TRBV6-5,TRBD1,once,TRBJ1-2,CASSRGQGAYGYTF,TGTGCCAGCAGTCGGGGTCAGGGGGCCTATGGCTACACCTTC
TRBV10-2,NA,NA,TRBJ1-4,CASSLVAGTNEKLFF,TGCGCCAGCAGCCTGGTGGCAGGGACTAATGAAAAACTGTTTTTT
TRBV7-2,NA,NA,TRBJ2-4,CASSLADSAKNIQYF,TGTGCCAGCAGCTTGGCCGATAGCGCCAAAAACATTCAGTACTTC
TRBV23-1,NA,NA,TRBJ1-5,CASSPTPRQHNQPQHF,TGCGCCAGCAGCCCGACCCCGAGACAGCACAATCAGCCCCAGCATTTT
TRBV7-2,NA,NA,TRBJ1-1,CASSLGWVETEAFF,TGTGCCAGCAGCTTAGGGTGGGTGGAGACTGAAGCTTTCTTT
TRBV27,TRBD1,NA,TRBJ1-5,CASSKYTGGAYQPQHF,TGTGCCAGCAGTAAATACACAGGGGGCGCTTATCAGCCCCAGCATTTT
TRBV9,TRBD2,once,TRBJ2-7,CASSPRLAGSYEQYF,TGTGCCAGCAGCCCCCGACTAGCGGGGTCCTACGAGCAGTACTTC
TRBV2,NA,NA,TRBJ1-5,CASSAGFRNQPQHF,TGTGCCAGCAGTGCAGGGTTTCGCAATCAGCCCCAGCATTTT
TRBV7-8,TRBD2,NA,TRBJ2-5,CASSFRGGAETQYF,TGTGCCAGCAGCTTTCGGGGGGGCGCGGAGACCCAGTACTTC
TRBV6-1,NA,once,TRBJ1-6,CASRQNRDSPLHF,TGTGCCAGCAGGCAAAACAGGGACTCACCCCTCCACTTT
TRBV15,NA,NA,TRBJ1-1,CATSRDSGENTEAFF,TGTGCCACCAGCAGAGATTCGGGAGAGAACACTGAAGCTTTCTTT
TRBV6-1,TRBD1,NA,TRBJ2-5,CASSGQGQTQYF,TGTGCCAGCAGTGGACAGGGACAGACCCAGTACTTC
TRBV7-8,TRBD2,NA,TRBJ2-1,CASSSMGREGNEQFF,TGTGCCAGCAGCAGTATGGGGCGGGAGGGGAATGAGCAGTTCTTC
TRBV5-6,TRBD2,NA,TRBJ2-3,CASSLASGGGTDTQYF,TGTGCCAGCAGCTTGGCCAGCGGGGGGGGCACAGATACGCAGTATTTT
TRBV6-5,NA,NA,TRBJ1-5,CASSLDKNQPQHF,TGTGCCAGCAGTCTTGACAAAAATCAGCCCCAGCATTTT
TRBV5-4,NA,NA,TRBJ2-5,CASSLGGGNQETQYF,TGTGCCAGCAGCTTGGGCGGCGGGAACCAAGAGACCCAGTACTTC
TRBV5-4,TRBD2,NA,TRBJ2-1,CASSQSLAGGDNEQFF,TGTGCCAGCAGCCAGAGCTTAGCGGGGGGGGACAATGAGCAGTTCTTC